This T cell receptor beta chain was sequenced for a study of graft-versus-host responses after intestinal transplantation. From germline, CDR1 is LGHNA and CDR2 YSLEER. This CDR3 spans 13 amino acids. The V end lost 4 bases, the J end lost 5 bases, and 12 bases lay between the germline ends. The protocol was immunoSEQ multiplex PCR, while the TCRdb copy is restricted to in-frame clones and leaves out a portion. In the table there are more than 12,000 clones, approximately 62% of which are singletons. Graft specimens yielded both intraepithelial and lamina propria lymphocytes. Source: ileum tissue, taken 524 days after transplant. The clonotype was recovered from a human patient who received an intestinal transplant, so some T cells may come from the graft donor. This sequence joins TRBV4-3 and TRBJ2-7; tentative D call: TRBD2 (6 bases). CDR3 sequence: CASSPSGGDEQYF. CDR3 DNA sequence: TGCGCCAGCAGCCCCTCGGGCGGGGACGAGCAGTACTTC.